The 22 T cell receptor beta chains presented below share a single source sample, sequenced in a study of tumor-infiltrating lymphocytes in localized non-small cell lung cancer. The table came from immunoSEQ multiplex PCR; TCRdb's copy has only in-frame clones and leaves some out. The sample lists approximately 17,000 clones; about three quarters were seen once. The sequenced sample was lung tumor tissue. The receptors were gathered from a human donor with non-small cell lung cancer.

This chain joins TRBV2 and TRBJ2-1; D uncertain. V was clipped by 5 bases and J by 7 bases, with 9 bases between them. CDR3 length equals 12 residues. The germline V gene encodes CDR1 SNHLY and CDR2 FYNNEI. CDR3 nucleotides: TGTGCCAGCAGTCCCCAGGAGAATGAGCAGTTCTTC. This sequence encodes CASSPQENEQFF.

By share, this clone ranks as medium-sized. The chain has TRBV6-1 and TRBJ1-4, with 8 bases that match TRBD1. Germline V gives CDR1 MNHNS, CDR2 SASEGT. The CDR3 is 14 amino acids. The ends lost 5 bases at V and 4 bases at J; junction bases unmatched: 3. CDR3 in amino acids: CASSLDRVNEKLFF. In DNA form, the CDR3 reads TGTGCCAGCAGTCTGGACAGGGTTAATGAAAAACTGTTTTTT.

The sample holds one count of this clone. The V gene is TRBV11-2, the J gene TRBJ1-1; D not resolved. From germline, CDR1 is SGHAT and CDR2 FQNNGV. V was clipped by 2 bases and J by 1 base, with 11 bases between them. The CDR3 sequence is 15 residues long. CDR3 amino acids: CASSLKVAPNTEAFF. The CDR3 DNA reads TGTGCCAGCAGCTTAAAGGTGGCCCCGAACACTGAAGCTTTCTTT.

The chain is built from TRBV7-6 and TRBJ2-3; 7 nucleotides line up with TRBD2. Germline CDR1 is SGHVS and CDR2 is FNYEAQ. V gave up 4 bases and J gave up 1 base; unmatched junction bases: 5. This CDR3 is built from 15 residues. CDR3 nucleotides: TGTGCCAGCAGCTCCACTAGCGTTGGCACAGATACGCAGTATTTT. It yields the protein CASSSTSVGTDTQYF.

The chain joins TRBV5-1 to TRBJ2-5, with no clear D. Germline CDR1 SGHRS, CDR2 YFSETQ. This CDR3 contains 13 residues. Deletions cut 4 bases from V and 1 base from J, with 8 bases between. The CDR3 is CASSPLLQETQYF. The CDR3, as DNA: TGCGCCAGCAGCCCCCTTCTCCAAGAGACCCAGTACTTC.

The chain carries TRBV27 and TRBJ2-3; 10 nucleotides line up with TRBD1. After removal of 5 bases from V and 8 bases from J, the junction contained 10 bases not matched to a gene. The CDR3 runs to 15 residues. Germline V lookup: CDR1 MNHEY, CDR2 SMNVEV (reference sequence). CDR3 in amino acids: CASSQTGGAGGTQYF. In nucleotides, the CDR3 is TGTGCCAGCAGTCAGACAGGGGGCGCGGGAGGTACGCAGTATTTT.

This clone is a singleton in its sample. The chain has TRBV25-1 and TRBJ2-3, with D tentatively TRBD1 (5 bases). The CDR3 has 17 residues. Per the germline V gene, CDR1 is MGHDK and CDR2 is SYGVNS. V dropped 7 bases and J dropped 4 bases, with 24 bases sitting between them. CDR3 coding DNA: TGTGCCAGCATTAGATGGGGTTCGACTTGGGGCGCAGATACGCAGTATTTT. This codes for CASIRWGSTWGADTQYF.

This chain uses TRBV27 with TRBJ1-2, with TRBD1 matching 7 bases. The CDR3 loop spans 13 amino acids. The ends lost 5 bases at V and 8 bases at J; junction bases unmatched: 8. Germline loops: CDR1 MNHEY, CDR2 SMNVEV (reference sequence). The CDR3 region is CASSPEGAQGYTF. The DNA for the CDR3 is TGTGCCAGCAGTCCAGAGGGGGCACAGGGCTACACCTTC.

The chain couples TRBV30 to TRBJ2-1, with D unresolved. This CDR3 is 12 amino acids long. Germline CDR1 reads GTSNPN; CDR2 reads SVGIG (reference sequence). V lost 3 bases and J lost 8, with 11 bases in between. The CDR3 loop reads CAWSARGDEQFF. Written as DNA, the CDR3 is TGTGCCTGGAGCGCGCGAGGAGATGAGCAGTTCTTC.

This clone was seen once. V gene TRBV30 combines with J gene TRBJ1-4, with 10 positions matching TRBD1. The V gene end was trimmed by 8 bases and the J gene end by 0 bases; junction bases not matched to a gene: 3. The CDR3 consists of 14 residues. Germline V lookup: CDR1 GTSNPN, CDR2 SVGIG (reference sequence). DNA for the CDR3: TGTGCCAGGACAGGGGGGGCAACTAATGAAAAACTGTTTTTT. It yields the protein CARTGGATNEKLFF. Supplemented by reference TRBV30 and TRBJ1-4, the full variable domain reads SQTIHQWPATLVQPVGSPLSLECTVEGTSNPNLYWYRQAAGRGLQLLFYSVGIGQISSEVPQNLSASRPQDRQFILSSKKLLLSDSGFYLCARTGGATNEKLFFGSGTQLSVL.

This chain uses TRBV30 with TRBJ2-3; 12 bases fit TRBD2. The V gene's germline CDR1 is GTSNPN and CDR2 SVGIG (reference sequence). This CDR3 has 15 amino acids. V was pared by 5 bases and J by 4 bases, with 7 bases of the junction left unmatched. The CDR3 protein is CAWSLAGGRADTQYF. The CDR3 region has the DNA TGTGCCTGGTCTCTAGCGGGGGGGCGGGCAGATACGCAGTATTTT.

V gene TRBV27 combines with J gene TRBJ2-1; TRBD2 aligns across 8 bases. This CDR3 contains 13 residues. J was trimmed by 9 bases and V by 6 bases; bases with no gene match: 7. From germline, CDR1 is MNHEY and CDR2 SMNVEV (reference sequence). DNA for the CDR3: TGTGCCAGCAGCCTGGGACTAGTAGCTGAGCAGTTCTTC. Amino acid sequence: CASSLGLVAEQFF.

This rearrangement joins TRBV6-1 to TRBJ1-5, with TRBD1 as a possible D gene (6 bases). The V gene's germline CDR1 is MNHNS and CDR2 SASEGT. V lost 4 bases and J lost 7, with 17 bases in between. The CDR3 has 15 residues. The CDR3 coding sequence is TGTGCCAGCAGTGGCTTGAGGGGGACCTCCCAGCCCCAGCATTTT. It specifies CASSGLRGTSQPQHF.

The chain employs TRBV6-5 and TRBJ1-4; D remains unclear. The CDR3 length is 13 residues. Germline values: CDR1 MNHEY, CDR2 SVGAGI. The V gene lost 5 bases and the J gene lost 8 bases, with 12 bases spanning the gap. CDR3 DNA: TGTGCCAGCAGTAGTCATGGGGAGGAAAAACTGTTTTTT. It encodes CASSSHGEEKLFF.

As regards this clone: The same CDR3 is also encoded by other DNA sequences in this sample. This chain links TRBV9 with TRBJ1-4; possible D gene TRBD1, 5 bases. Germline loops: CDR1 SGDLS, CDR2 YYNGEE. The CDR3 loop spans 14 amino acids. V lost 0 bases, J lost 8 bases, and 11 bases lay in between. CDR3 DNA sequence: TGTGCCAGCAGCGTAGGGCAGGGCACCGAAAAACTGTTTTTT. Translation gives CASSVGQGTEKLFF. The variable domain in full, with the rest retrieved from reference TRBV9 and TRBJ1-4, is DSGVTQTPKHLITATGQRVTLRCSPRSGDLSVYWYQQSLDQGLQFLIQYYNGEERAKGNILERFSAQQFPDLHSELNLSSLELGDSALYFCASSVGQGTEKLFFGSGTQLSVL.

This sequence joins TRBV7-9 and TRBJ2-5; no definite D call. The J call could be wrong; TRBJ2-7 is a better fit for the DNA end. Germline CDR1 is SEHNR and CDR2 is FQNEAQ (reference sequence). This CDR3 comprises 16 residues. CDR3 loop: CASSLVGGRDSYEQYF. The DNA for the CDR3 is TGTGCCAGCAGCTTAGTAGGTGGACGTGACTCCTACGAGCAGTACTTC.

The chain combines TRBV5-1 with TRBJ2-3, with a possible D match to TRBD1 (6 bases). Germline V gives CDR1 SGHRS, CDR2 YFSETQ. The CDR3 has 14 amino acids. Trimming removed 5 bases from V and 2 bases from J, with 12 bases in between. CDR3 sequence: CASSRDTTTDTQYF. The DNA of the CDR3 is TGCGCCAGCAGTAGGGACACCACCACAGATACGCAGTATTTT.

The J gene is TRBJ2-3, the V gene TRBV2; TRBD1 agrees at 8 bases. Germline trimming cut 4 bases from V and 4 bases from J; bases unmatched to any gene: 4. Germline values: CDR1 SNHLY, CDR2 FYNNEI. CDR3 length: 14 residues. CDR3 amino acids: CASSGGQVADTQYF. The CDR3 DNA is TGTGCCAGCAGTGGGGGACAGGTTGCAGATACGCAGTATTTT. The whole variable domain, remainder taken from reference TRBV2 and TRBJ2-3, is EPEVTQTPSHQVTQMGQEVILRCVPISNHLYFYWYRQILGQKVEFLVSFYNNEISEKSEIFDDQFSVERPDGSNFTLKIRSTKLEDSAMYFCASSGGQVADTQYFGPGTRLTVL.

The V call is TRBV4-1, the J call TRBJ1-3; 10 positions agree with TRBD1. The CDR3 has 17 residues. CDR1 and CDR2 (germline): MGHRA, YSYEKL. Unmatched junction bases numbered 7, after V lost 4 bases and J lost 1 base. CDR3 protein: CASSPWTGGSSGNTIYF. CDR3 in DNA: TGCGCCAGCAGCCCCTGGACAGGGGGAAGTTCTGGAAACACCATATATTTT.

This clone was seen a handful of times. The V call is TRBV2, the J call TRBJ1-2; D unresolved. The length of the CDR3 is 12 residues. V lost 7 bases and J 1 base, leaving 7 bases between the germline ends. From germline, CDR1 is SNHLY and CDR2 FYNNEI. CDR3 in amino acids: CASTGLNYGYTF. CDR3 DNA: TGTGCCAGCACCGGGCTTAACTATGGCTACACCTTC.

There are a few counts of this clone. V is TRBV6-6 and J is TRBJ2-3; D is perhaps TRBD1 or TRBD2 (6 bases each). The CDR3 is 14 amino acids. V lost 7 bases to trimming and J lost 2 bases, with 13 bases between them. Germline V gene sequence: CDR1 MNHNY, CDR2 SVGAGI (reference sequence). The CDR3 DNA is TGTGCCAGCACCCAGGGGAGGACCACAGATACGCAGTATTTT. It codes for CASTQGRTTDTQYF.

The J gene is TRBJ2-3, the V gene TRBV7-6; the D is unclear. The CDR3 is 12 residues long. Germline V gene data show CDR1 as SGHVS and CDR2 as FNYEAQ. V gave up 0 bases and J gave up 5 bases, with 3 bases separating them. The DNA of the CDR3 is TGTGCCAGCAGCTTAGCGCAAGATACGCAGTATTTT. Translating gives CASSLAQDTQYF.